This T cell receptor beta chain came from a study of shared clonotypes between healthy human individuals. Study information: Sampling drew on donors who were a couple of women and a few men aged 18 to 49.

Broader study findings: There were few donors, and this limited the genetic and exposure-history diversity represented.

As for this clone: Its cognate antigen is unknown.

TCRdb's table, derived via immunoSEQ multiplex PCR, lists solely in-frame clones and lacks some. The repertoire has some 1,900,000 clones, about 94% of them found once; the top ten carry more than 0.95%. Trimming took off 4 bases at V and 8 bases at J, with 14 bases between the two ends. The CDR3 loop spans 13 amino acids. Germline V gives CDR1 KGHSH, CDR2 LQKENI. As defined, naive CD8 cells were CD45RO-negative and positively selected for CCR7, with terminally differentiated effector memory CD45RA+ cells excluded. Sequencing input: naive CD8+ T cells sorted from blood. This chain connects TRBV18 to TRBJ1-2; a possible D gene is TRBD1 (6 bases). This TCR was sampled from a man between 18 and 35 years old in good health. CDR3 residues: CASSRGGGDGYTF. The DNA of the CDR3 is TGTGCCAGCTCACGAGGAGGGGGGGACGGCTACACCTTC.